The 20 T cell receptor beta chains in this list originate from one sample, sequenced in a study of breast tumors, draining lymph nodes, adjacent tissues. Samples came from axillary lymph nodes draining the breast cancer. TCRdb recomputed calls from the multiplex PCR reads with MiXCR, one row per CDR3 protein. The data show over 100,000 distinct CDR3 sequences, with about 22% seen just once and approximately 2.7% held by the top ten. Sequencing used axillary lymph node tissue. The source of these receptors is a female donor with breast cancer. Some clones in this sample may be carry-over from other donors' samples.

There are a few counts of this clonotype. The V call is TRBV6-5, the J call TRBJ2-3; TRBD2 might be the D (6 bases). The CDR3 spans 14 residues. V was cut by 7 bases and J by 6 bases, with 17 bases left in between. CDR1 and CDR2 from the germline V gene are MNHEY and SVGAGI. The CDR3 DNA follows: TGTGCCAGCAAGGAGGCTAGCGTCTGGGATACGCAGTATTTT. This sequence encodes CASKEASVWDTQYF.

At least ten counts were recorded for this clonotype. The J gene is TRBJ2-7, the V gene TRBV6-2 or TRBV6-3; the match to TRBD1 covers 8 bases. This CDR3 has 13 amino acids. V trimming: 7 bases; J trimming: 6 bases; junction bases outside the gene matches: 8. CDR1 is MNHEY and CDR2 is SVGEGT in the germline V gene. CDR3: CASKTGVSGEQYF. CDR3 coding DNA: TGTGCCAGCAAGACAGGGGTGAGCGGCGAGCAGTACTTC.

This clonotype was observed many times. The rearrangement joins TRBV7-2 to TRBJ2-3; tentative D call: TRBD1 (5 bases). Deletions cut 6 bases from V and 4 bases from J, with 8 bases between. The germline V gene encodes CDR1 SGHTA and CDR2 FQGNSA. This CDR3 spans 12 amino acids. The CDR3 DNA reads as TGTGCCAGCAGAAAGGGGCCAGATACGCAGTATTTT. Encoded protein: CASRKGPDTQYF.

There are many counts of this clonotype. V is TRBV7-3 and J is TRBJ2-2; D not certain. CDR1 is SGHTA and CDR2 is FQGTGA in the germline V gene. CDR3 length: 16 residues. Trimming removed 5 bases at V and 2 bases at J, with 15 bases between. This chain's CDR3 is CASSLGRPPNTGELFF. CDR3 DNA: TGTGCCAGCAGCCTGGGCCGGCCCCCAAACACCGGGGAGCTGTTTTTT.

As for this clonotype: A read error may be the cause here, since a much bigger clone is one base away. Without the conserved terminal phenylalanine or tryptophan, this CDR3 likely stems from a read error. The V call is TRBV3-1, the J call TRBJ1-4, with TRBD1 as a possible D gene (5 bases). With 1 base removed from V and 11 bases from J, the gap between germline ends came to 11 bases. Germline loops: CDR1 LGHDT, CDR2 YNNKEL (reference sequence). This CDR3 has 13 residues. CDR3 amino acids: CASSQVLGDKLFS. Written as DNA, the CDR3 is TGTGCCAGCAGCCAAGTATTAGGGGACAAACTGTTTTCT.

There are many counts of this clonotype. This rearrangement joins TRBV20-1 to TRBJ2-7, with 11 bases fitting TRBD2. The CDR3 spans 17 residues. Germline trimming cut 0 bases from V and 2 bases from J; bases unmatched to any gene: 9. Per the germline V gene, CDR1 is DFQATT and CDR2 is SNEGSKA (reference sequence). The CDR3 reads CSARDVVAGGPTYEQYF. CDR3 bases: TGCAGTGCTAGAGATGTGGTAGCGGGAGGGCCGACCTACGAGCAGTACTTC.

At least ten counts were recorded for this clonotype. The chain couples TRBV19 to TRBJ2-1; no clear D gene. The CDR3 sequence is 11 residues long. Trimming took 5 bases from V and 2 from J, leaving 1 base between them. Germline V CDR1 and CDR2: LNHDA, SQIVND (reference sequence). DNA for the CDR3: TGTGCCAGTAGTGCCTACAATGAGCAGTTCTTC. This codes for CASSAYNEQFF.

This clonotype showed up just a few times. CDR3 protein: CASSRDRDRPQHF. For the CDR3, the DNA is TGTGCCAGTAGTCGGGACCGGGATAGGCCCCAGCATTTT. This chain connects TRBV19 to TRBJ1-5, with D possibly matching TRBD1 (5 bases). Germline V CDR1 and CDR2: LNHDA, SQIVND (reference sequence). V was clipped by 5 bases and J by 9 bases, with 14 bases between them. The CDR3 length is 13 residues.

There are many counts of this clonotype. J is TRBJ1-2 and V is TRBV19; D ambiguous. The ends were cut back, 0 bases at V and 1 base at J, with 9 bases in the middle. This CDR3 is 15 amino acids long. Germline assignment: CDR1 LNHDA and CDR2 SQIVND (reference sequence). DNA for the CDR3: TGTGCCAGTAGTATAGATCAACCACATAACTATGGCTACACCTTC. Translated, it gives CASSIDQPHNYGYTF.

Remarks on this clonotype: This may be a read error: a much more frequent sequence differs by one nucleotide. V is TRBV19 and J is TRBJ2-5, with 7 positions matching TRBD1. Germline V gene data show CDR1 as LNHDA and CDR2 as SQIVND (reference sequence). The CDR3 has 16 amino acids. The CDR3, as DNA: TGTGCCGGTAGCAGGAGGACAACAGGGGTCCAAGAGACCCAGTACTTC. Encoded protein: CAGSRRTTGVQETQYF.

This clonotype has at least ten counts. This chain links TRBV4-1 with TRBJ2-1, with D unclear. V lost 1 base and J lost 8, with 12 bases in between. The CDR3 is 14 amino acids. Germline CDR1 and CDR2: MGHRA and YSYEKL. The CDR3 nucleotides are TGCGCCAGCAGCCAAGTTCGTCGGATCGATGAGCAGTTCTTC. It codes for CASSQVRRIDEQFF.

This rearrangement joins TRBV14 to TRBJ2-2; 8 bases are shared with TRBD2. J was trimmed by 1 base and V by 1 base; bases with no gene match: 2. The CDR3 has 16 residues. The germline V gene has CDR1 SGHDN and CDR2 FVKESK. Here the CDR3 reads CASSQATSGNTGELFF. In nucleotides, the CDR3 is TGTGCCAGCAGCCAAGCTACTAGCGGGAACACCGGGGAGCTGTTTTTT.

This clonotype was recorded many times. V usage is TRBV15 and J usage is TRBJ2-2, with D hard to call. V gave up 0 bases and J gave up 6 bases, with 8 bases separating them. Germline V gene sequence: CDR1 LNHNV, CDR2 YYDKDF (reference sequence). This CDR3 is built from 14 residues. CDR3 sequence (DNA): TGTGCCACCAGCAGAGATCTGGTGTCCGGGGAGCTGTTTTTT. Translating gives CATSRDLVSGELFF.

Many counts were recorded for this clonotype. Written as DNA, the CDR3 is TGTGCCAGCAGTTCGCCGGGACTAGCGGGAGGACACACCGGGGAGCTGTTTTTT. Amino acids: CASSSPGLAGGHTGELFF. The rearrangement joins TRBV28 to TRBJ2-2, with 15 bases identical to TRBD2. After removal of 4 bases from V and 3 bases from J, the junction contained 6 bases not matched to a gene. Germline V gene data show CDR1 as MDHEN and CDR2 as SYDVKM. The CDR3 has 18 residues.

This clonotype showed up just a few times. The chain joins TRBV7-2 to TRBJ1-6, with D unclear. The CDR3 loop spans 14 amino acids. V was trimmed by 5 bases and J by 7 bases, leaving 12 bases between them. Germline V CDR1 and CDR2: SGHTA, FQGNSA. DNA of the CDR3: TGTGCCAGCAGCCTACTACAGACCAATTCACCCCTCCACTTT. Encoded protein: CASSLLQTNSPLHF.

This clonotype was counted ten times or more. This rearrangement joins TRBV20-1 to TRBJ2-5; TRBD2 agrees at 10 bases. The V and J ends lost 3 bases and 3 bases, in that order; junction bases with no gene match: 7. The CDR3 has 15 amino acids. Germline V gene data show CDR1 as DFQATT and CDR2 as SNEGSKA (reference sequence). CDR3 sequence: CSASPSGGGEETQYF. The CDR3 nucleotides read TGCAGTGCTAGCCCTAGCGGGGGTGGAGAAGAGACCCAGTACTTC.

This clonotype was counted ten times or more. The CDR3 spells CASSPGGPAYNEQFF. The CDR3 region has the DNA TGTGCCAGCAGCCCGGGGGGTCCGGCCTACAATGAGCAGTTCTTC. The chain combines TRBV7-2 with TRBJ2-1; 7 bases agree with TRBD2. Germline V lookup: CDR1 SGHTA, CDR2 FQGNSA. V trimming: 5 bases; J trimming: 2 bases; junction bases outside the gene matches: 6. The CDR3 is made up of 15 amino acids.

This clonotype was observed many times. J is TRBJ2-7 and V is TRBV4-2; TRBD2 matches at 7 bases. The CDR3 is 14 residues long. V was clipped by 3 bases and J by 2 bases; unmatched bases: 4. Germline CDR1 is LGHNA and CDR2 is YNFKEQ. CDR3 loop: CASSHGGSAYEQYF. The CDR3 DNA sequence: TGTGCCAGCAGCCATGGCGGGAGCGCCTACGAGCAGTACTTC.

This chain joins TRBV3-1 and TRBJ2-5; TRBD2 agrees at 7 bases. The CDR3 contains 15 residues. J was trimmed by 5 bases and V by 2 bases; bases with no gene match: 8. Germline V gene lookup returns CDR1 LGHDT and CDR2 YNNKEL (reference sequence). The CDR3 DNA is TGTGCCAGCAGCCAACTGGGGGGGAGGGATGAGACCCAGTACTTC. Protein: CASSQLGGRDETQYF.

Remarks on this clonotype: Given a much more abundant clone one base away, this may be a read error. The rearrangement joins TRBV6-1 to TRBJ1-2; maybe TRBD1 (5 bases). The V gene lost 2 bases and the J gene lost 7 bases, with 14 bases spanning the gap. Germline V lookup: CDR1 MNHNS, CDR2 SASEGT. CDR3 length equals 14 residues. The CDR3 nucleotides read TGTGCCAGCAGTGAATTGGGGCATCCGTGTGGCTACACCTTC. Protein: CASSELGHPCGYTF.